The 10 T cell receptor beta chains presented below share a single source sample, sequenced in a study of response to subunit inactivated influenza vaccine. MiXCR was run by TCRdb on the RT-PCR reads, yielding one entry per CDR3 protein. The table includes about 170,000 distinct CDR3 sequences, roughly 12% detected once. These data were also reused for a study on T cells expressing NK-cell markers. That paper adds: Libraries used 5'RACE template switching adding universal primer site and UMIs.

The sample in question was CD8+ T cells sorted from PBMCs, obtained 11 to 12 days after vaccination. These receptors were collected from a man over 45 who received an inactivated influenza vaccine.

The chain is built from TRBV7-6 and TRBJ2-7; 10 bases map to TRBD2. There are 15 residues in the CDR3. The junction had 2 bases not matched to a gene; V was cut back by 0 bases and J by 3 bases. CDR1 and CDR2 (germline): SGHVS, FNYEAQ. CDR3 coding DNA: TGTGCCAGCAGCTTAGCCCTAGCGGGGGACTACGAGCAGTACTTC. Protein product: CASSLALAGDYEQYF.

The chain couples TRBV29-1 to TRBJ2-7; tentative D call: TRBD2 (5 bases). V shed 2 bases and J shed 6 bases, with 14 bases lying between them. This CDR3 is 13 amino acids long. The V gene's germline CDR1 is SQVTM and CDR2 ANQGSEA. CDR3 sequence (DNA): TGCAGCGTTGAAACGAGGGTTCGGGGCGAGCAGTACTTC. Residues: CSVETRVRGEQYF.

This clonotype was counted only a few times. The chain carries TRBV27 and TRBJ2-1; 10 nucleotides align to TRBD2. V dropped 0 bases and J dropped 6; count of bases not matched to a gene: 5. Germline V CDR1 and CDR2: MNHEY, SMNVEV (reference sequence). The CDR3 spans 16 residues. The CDR3 reads CASSLSLAGAFNEQFF. CDR3 DNA sequence: TGTGCCAGCAGTTTATCGCTAGCGGGGGCCTTCAATGAGCAGTTCTTC.

The V gene is TRBV27, the J gene TRBJ2-1; 12 bases match TRBD2. This CDR3 comprises 17 residues. Germline-derived CDR1 and CDR2 are MNHEY and SMNVEV (reference sequence). With V trimmed by 5 bases and J by 1 base, 6 bases remained unmatched. This chain's CDR3 is CASSPWTSGASYNEQFF. The CDR3 DNA is TGTGCCAGCAGTCCGTGGACTAGCGGGGCATCCTACAATGAGCAGTTCTTC.

The chain couples TRBV6-1 to TRBJ2-1; 12 bases agree with TRBD2. The V gene end was trimmed by 5 bases and the J gene end by 8 bases; junction bases not matched to a gene: 10. This CDR3 has 16 residues. CDR1 is MNHNS and CDR2 is SASEGT in the germline V gene. CDR3 loop: CASSPLAGGPLDEQFF. CDR3 coding DNA: TGTGCCAGCAGTCCCCTAGCGGGAGGGCCTTTAGATGAGCAGTTCTTC.

This clonotype has a handful of counts. The chain carries TRBV14 and TRBJ2-2; TRBD2 might be the D (6 bases). This CDR3 region has 15 residues. Per the germline V gene, CDR1 is SGHDN and CDR2 is FVKESK. V dropped 3 bases and J dropped 5 bases, with 13 bases sitting between them. CDR3: CASSHQGGRTGELFF. CDR3 bases: TGTGCCAGCAGCCATCAGGGTGGGAGGACCGGGGAGCTGTTTTTT.

This clonotype has ten or more counts. The chain recombines TRBV11-2 with TRBJ2-3; 9 bases fit TRBD2. Trimming took 1 base from V and 4 from J; bases not matched to a gene: 3. The CDR3 is 15 amino acids. CDR1 SGHAT and CDR2 FQNNGV come from the germline V gene. CDR3 in amino acids: CASSLGGRAADTQYF. The DNA of the CDR3 is TGTGCCAGCAGCTTAGGCGGGAGGGCCGCAGATACGCAGTATTTT.

This clonotype was found many times. V usage is TRBV12-3 or TRBV12-4 and J usage is TRBJ2-1; D perhaps matches TRBD1 (6 bases). The V and J ends lost 5 bases and 4 bases respectively, with 9 bases between them. The length of the CDR3 is 13 residues. The CDR3 DNA is TGTGCCAGCAGTGTAGGACAGTACAATGAGCAGTTCTTC. It codes for CASSVGQYNEQFF.

This clonotype was counted a few times. The chain recombines TRBV13 with TRBJ1-2; D is unresolved. CDR3 size: 11 residues. The germline V and J ends were trimmed by 6 bases and 3 bases, with 5 bases remaining between them. Germline CDR1 reads PRHDT; CDR2 reads FYEKMQ (reference sequence). The CDR3 DNA reads TGTGCCAGCAGGAGAGACTATGGCTACACCTTC. Its protein is CASRRDYGYTF. The full variable domain, completed using reference TRBV13 and TRBJ1-2, is AAGVIQSPRHLIKEKRETATLKCYPIPRHDTVYWYQQGPGQDPQFLISFYEKMQSDKGSIPDRFSAQQFSDYHSELNMSSLELGDSALYFCASRRDYGYTFGSGTRLTVV.

This clonotype was counted between two and nine times. This rearrangement joins TRBV20-1 to TRBJ1-4; maybe TRBD1 (5 bases). In germline, CDR1 is DFQATT, CDR2 SNEGSKA (reference sequence). With 5 bases removed from V and 0 bases from J, the gap between germline ends came to 13 bases. The CDR3 runs to 15 residues. CDR3 sequence: CSAEGTAATNEKLFF. The CDR3 DNA sequence: TGCAGTGCTGAGGGGACGGCAGCAACTAATGAAAAACTGTTTTTT.